This record covers a single T cell receptor beta chain. Its antigen is still unknown. Base qualities were left out, and no much larger clone turns up one base away. This sample was taken from a study of OX40 agonist ivuxolimab in advanced cancers. With regard to the full study: Ivuxolimab was an agonistic, fully human IgG2 monoclonal antibody directed against OX40 (CD134), a costimulatory receptor. Patients were allowed to have had prior anti-PD-1, anti-PD-L1 or anti-CTLA-4 therapy, and around 41% of the dose-escalation patients had previously received checkpoint inhibitors. The paper describes the monotherapy dose-escalation part (N ≈ 50 patients) of the phase I trial of ivuxolimab. In the dose-escalation cohort, 70% to 85% of patients were male, and the mean age was approximately 60 years, with a range of roughly 20 to 80. Three dose-escalation patients achieved partial responses, one with hepatocellular carcinoma and two with cutaneous melanoma. Intravenous ivuxolimab was administered to patients every 2 weeks at six dose levels: 0.01, 0.1, 0.3, 1.5, 3 and 10 mg/kg. Peripheral TCRbeta sequencing was intended to test whether TCR sequence diversity was altered and clonal T-cell expansion was caused by ivuxolimab. Of the approximately 53 patients in dose escalation, approximately 20 had hepatocellular carcinoma, about 15 had melanoma, 9 had renal cell carcinoma and 9 had head and neck cancer.

Including cysteine and phenylalanine, the CDR3 has 14 amino acids. The DNA shown is the 42-base CDR3, in frame from base 1. V is shortened by 6 bases, J by 2 bases, and the region joining them spans 12 bases. The CDR1 and CDR2 encoded by the germline V gene are WSHSY and SAAADI. Summary of the overall study and its limitations: On average, CD8+ T cells showed more expanded clones than CD4+ T cells after ivuxolimab. At doses of 0.1 to 3.0 mg/kg, clonal expansion of both CD4+ and CD8+ T cells in blood was seen between baseline and week 6. Low levels of normalized T-cell clonal expansion were also shown by some nonresponding patients. Antigen specificity was not determined for the clonally expanded peripheral T cells. In partial responders in the 0.1-3.0 mg/kg groups, normalized peripheral clonal expansion was found to be among the lowest, especially among CD8+ T cells.

To sequence the TCRbeta CDR3 region, genomic DNA was isolated from the sorted cells. The immunoSEQ Assay was used to sequence the TCRbeta CDR3 regions. Here the immuneACCESS table is served through TCRdb, limited to in-frame sequences with V and J called. Missing clones are a known gap in these copies; in checked studies unresolved V genes cover under half, and the rest lacks a known reason. The sample table holds about 22,000 clones, of which around three quarters were seen once. About 13% of the sample is held by the ten biggest clonotypes. Patients with autoimmune disease history or receiving systemic immunosuppression were excluded from the trial. Peripheral blood for TCR sequencing was drawn from every dose cohort at baseline, at cycle 4 day 1 and at cycle 7 day 1. Samples came from an open-label, multicenter, first-in-human phase I dose-escalation trial of ivuxolimab. The trial enrolled adults with locally advanced or metastatic head and neck squamous cell, hepatocellular, melanoma or renal cell carcinoma. CD4+ and CD8+ T cells were sorted separately from peripheral blood before TCR sequencing.

The material was CD4+ or CD8+ T cells sorted from blood, obtained in a trial of the OX40 agonist ivuxolimab. The chain joins TRBV10-2 to TRBJ2-3, and TRBD1 may be the D gene, going by 7 matching bases. This sequence originates from an adult with an advanced solid tumor such as melanoma, head and neck, liver or kidney cancer. The DNA sequence follows: TGCGCCAGCAGGCGGGACAGACCCACAGATACGCAGTATTTT. Its coded protein is CASRRDRPTDTQYF.